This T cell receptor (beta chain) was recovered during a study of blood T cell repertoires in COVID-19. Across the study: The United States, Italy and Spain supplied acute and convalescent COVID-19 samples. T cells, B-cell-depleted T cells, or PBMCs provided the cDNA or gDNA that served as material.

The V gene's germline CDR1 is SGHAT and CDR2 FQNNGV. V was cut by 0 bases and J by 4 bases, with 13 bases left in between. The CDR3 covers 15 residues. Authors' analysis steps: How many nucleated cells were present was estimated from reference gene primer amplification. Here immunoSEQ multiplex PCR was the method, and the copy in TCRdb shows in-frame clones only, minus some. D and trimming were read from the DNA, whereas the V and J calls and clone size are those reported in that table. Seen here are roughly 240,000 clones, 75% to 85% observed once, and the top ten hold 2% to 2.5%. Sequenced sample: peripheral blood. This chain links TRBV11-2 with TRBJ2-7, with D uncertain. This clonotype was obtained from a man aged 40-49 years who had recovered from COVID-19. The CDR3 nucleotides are TGTGCCAGCAGCTTAGATACGGGTTACGGGTACGAGCAGTACTTC. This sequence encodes CASSLDTGYGYEQYF.